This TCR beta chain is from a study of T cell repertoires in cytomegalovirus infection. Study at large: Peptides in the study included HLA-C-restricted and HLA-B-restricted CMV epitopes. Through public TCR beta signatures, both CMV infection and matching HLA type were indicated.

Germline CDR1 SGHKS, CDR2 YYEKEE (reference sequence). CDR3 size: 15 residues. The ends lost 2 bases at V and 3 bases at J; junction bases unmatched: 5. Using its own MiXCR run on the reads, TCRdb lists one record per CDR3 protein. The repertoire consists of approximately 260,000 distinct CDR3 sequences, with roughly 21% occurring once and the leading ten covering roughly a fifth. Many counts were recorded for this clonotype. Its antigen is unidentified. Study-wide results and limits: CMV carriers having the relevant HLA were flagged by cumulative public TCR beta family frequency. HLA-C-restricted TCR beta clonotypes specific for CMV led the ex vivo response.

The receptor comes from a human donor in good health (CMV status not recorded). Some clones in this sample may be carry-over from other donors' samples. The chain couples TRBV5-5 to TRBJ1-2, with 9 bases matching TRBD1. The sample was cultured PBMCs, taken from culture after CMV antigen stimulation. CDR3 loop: CASSLLQGADYGYTF. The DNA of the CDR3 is TGTGCCAGCAGCTTACTACAGGGGGCTGACTATGGCTACACCTTC. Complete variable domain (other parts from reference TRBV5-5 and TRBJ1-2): DAGVTQSPTHLIKTRGQQVTLRCSPISGHKSVSWYQQVLGQGPQFIFQYYEKEERGRGNFPDRFSARQFPNYSSELNVNALLLGDSALYLCASSLLQGADYGYTFGSGTRLTVV.